The text below deals with one TCR beta chain. CDR3 length: 16 amino acids. Germline V CDR1 and CDR2: SEHNR, FQNEAQ (reference sequence). These data originate in a study of CXCR3-negative and CXCR3-positive naive CD8 T cells. Every subset of CD8+ T cells was sorted in triplicate at some 310,000 cells each. All TRB cDNA libraries came from 5' RACE performed with UMI labels. TCRdb reprocessed the 5' RACE reads and reports one entry per CDR3 protein, with no DNA. Its listing shows about 130,000 distinct CDR3 sequences. This receptor was taken from a human donor in good health. Some clones in this sample may be carry-over from other donors' samples. Sequenced material: naive CXCR3- CD8+ T cells from blood. Subset noted: CD45RO-CCR7+CD27+CD95- naive CD8+ T cells lacking CXCR3 (TNR3-). V and J are TRBV7-9 and TRBJ2-1; absent DNA, TCRdb's TRBD1 call cannot be checked. The CDR3 sequence: CASSRPQGTSYNEQFF.